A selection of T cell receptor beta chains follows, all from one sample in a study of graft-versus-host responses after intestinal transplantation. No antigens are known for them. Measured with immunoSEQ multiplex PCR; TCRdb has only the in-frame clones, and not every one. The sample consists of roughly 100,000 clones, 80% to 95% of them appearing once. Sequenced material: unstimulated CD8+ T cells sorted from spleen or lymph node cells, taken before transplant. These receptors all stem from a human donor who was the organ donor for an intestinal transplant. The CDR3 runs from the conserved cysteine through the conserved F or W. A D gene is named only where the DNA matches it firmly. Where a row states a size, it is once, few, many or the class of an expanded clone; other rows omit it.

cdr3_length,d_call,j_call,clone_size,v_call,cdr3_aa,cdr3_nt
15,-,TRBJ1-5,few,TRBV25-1,CASSAEGVAGQPQHF,TGTGCCAGCAGTGCTGAAGGGGTAGCGGGTCAGCCCCAGCATTTT
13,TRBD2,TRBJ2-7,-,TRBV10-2,CASKGLAGYEQYF,TGCGCCAGCAAGGGACTAGCGGGCTACGAGCAGTACTTC
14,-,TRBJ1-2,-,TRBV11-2,CASSYNTAKYGYTF,TGTGCCAGCAGCTATAACACAGCCAAATATGGCTACACCTTC
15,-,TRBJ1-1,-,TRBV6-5,CASSYSRGGGTEAFF,TGTGCCAGCAGTTACAGCAGGGGCGGGGGCACTGAAGCTTTCTTT
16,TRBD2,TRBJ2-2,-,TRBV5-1,CASSLGLAVNTGELFF,TGCGCCAGCAGCTTGGGACTAGCTGTGAACACCGGGGAGCTGTTTTTT
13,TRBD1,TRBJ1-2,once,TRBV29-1,CSGRTGDNYGYTF,TGCAGCGGACGGACAGGCGATAACTATGGCTACACCTTC
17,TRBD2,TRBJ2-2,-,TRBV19,CASSVSGPLLNTGELFF,TGTGCCAGTAGCGTTAGCGGGCCACTCTTAAACACCGGGGAGCTGTTTTTT
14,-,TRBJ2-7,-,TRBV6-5,CASSYSKESYEQYF,TGTGCCAGCAGTTACTCGAAGGAGTCCTACGAGCAGTACTTC
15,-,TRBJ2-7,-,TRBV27,CASSPYTALGGEQYF,TGTGCCAGCAGTCCATATACAGCCCTGGGAGGCGAGCAGTACTTC
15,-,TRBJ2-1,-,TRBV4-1,CASSPERISYNEQFF,TGCGCCAGCAGCCCCGAGCGTATCTCCTACAATGAGCAGTTCTTC
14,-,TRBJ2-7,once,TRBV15,CATRSRLNSYEQYF,TGTGCCACTAGATCTCGATTAAACTCCTACGAGCAGTACTTC
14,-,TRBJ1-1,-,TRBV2,CASSPNTGSTEAFF,TGTGCCAGCAGTCCAAATACAGGGAGTACTGAAGCTTTCTTT
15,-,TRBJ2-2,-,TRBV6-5,CASRPREFSFEELFF,TGTGCCAGCAGACCTCGGGAGTTTTCGTTCGAGGAGCTGTTTTTT